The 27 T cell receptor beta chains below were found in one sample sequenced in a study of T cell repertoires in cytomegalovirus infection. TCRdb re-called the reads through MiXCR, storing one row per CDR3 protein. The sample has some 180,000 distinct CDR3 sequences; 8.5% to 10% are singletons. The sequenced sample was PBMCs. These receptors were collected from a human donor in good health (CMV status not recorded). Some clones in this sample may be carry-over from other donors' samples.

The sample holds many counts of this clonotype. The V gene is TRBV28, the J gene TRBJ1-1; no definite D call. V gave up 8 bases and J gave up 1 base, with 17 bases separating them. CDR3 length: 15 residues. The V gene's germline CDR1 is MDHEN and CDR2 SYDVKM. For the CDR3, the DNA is TGTGCCAGCGACGCCTTCGGGGAGGAGAACACTGAAGCTTTCTTT. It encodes CASDAFGEENTEAFF.

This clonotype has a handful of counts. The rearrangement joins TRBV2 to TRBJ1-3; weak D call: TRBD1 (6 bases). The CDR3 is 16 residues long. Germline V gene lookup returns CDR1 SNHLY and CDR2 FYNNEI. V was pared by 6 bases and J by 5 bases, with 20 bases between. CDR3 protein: CASSRRTADRRNTIYF. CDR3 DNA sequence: TGTGCCAGCAGCCGCCGGACAGCGGACCGACGAAACACCATATATTTT.

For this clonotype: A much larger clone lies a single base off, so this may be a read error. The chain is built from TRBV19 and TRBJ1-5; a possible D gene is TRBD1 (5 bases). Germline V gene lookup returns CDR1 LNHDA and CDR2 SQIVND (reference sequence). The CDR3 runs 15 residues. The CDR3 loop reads CDSKGTGQGNQPQHF. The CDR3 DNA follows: TGTGACAGTAAGGGGACGGGTCAAGGCAATCAGCCCCAGCATTTT.

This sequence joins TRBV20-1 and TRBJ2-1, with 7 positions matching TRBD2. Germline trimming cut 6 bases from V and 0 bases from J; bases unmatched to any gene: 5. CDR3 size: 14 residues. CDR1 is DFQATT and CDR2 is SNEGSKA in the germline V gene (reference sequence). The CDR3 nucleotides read TGCAGTGCCACCGGGGGGAGCTCCTACAATGAGCAGTTCTTC. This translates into CSATGGSSYNEQFF.

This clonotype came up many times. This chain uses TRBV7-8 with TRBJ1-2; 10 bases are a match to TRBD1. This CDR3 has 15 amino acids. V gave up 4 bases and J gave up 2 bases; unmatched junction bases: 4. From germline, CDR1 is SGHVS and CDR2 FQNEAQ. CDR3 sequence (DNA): TGTGCCAGCAGCTGGGGACAGGGGTTAAACTATGGCTACACCTTC. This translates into CASSWGQGLNYGYTF.

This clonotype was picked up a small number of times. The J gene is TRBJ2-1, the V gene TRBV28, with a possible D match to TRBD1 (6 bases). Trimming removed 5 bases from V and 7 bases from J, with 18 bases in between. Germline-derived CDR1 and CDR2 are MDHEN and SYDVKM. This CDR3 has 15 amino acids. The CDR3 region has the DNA TGTGCCAGCAGTCGCCGAAGGACAGTCTCGAATGAGCAGTTCTTC. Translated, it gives CASSRRRTVSNEQFF.

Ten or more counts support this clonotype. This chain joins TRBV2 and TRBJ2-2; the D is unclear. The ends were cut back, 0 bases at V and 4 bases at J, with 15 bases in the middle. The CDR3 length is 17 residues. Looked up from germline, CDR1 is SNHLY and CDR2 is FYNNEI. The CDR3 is CASSEAGGTWGTGELFF. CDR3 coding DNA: TGTGCCAGCAGTGAAGCGGGCGGCACCTGGGGCACCGGGGAGCTGTTTTTT.

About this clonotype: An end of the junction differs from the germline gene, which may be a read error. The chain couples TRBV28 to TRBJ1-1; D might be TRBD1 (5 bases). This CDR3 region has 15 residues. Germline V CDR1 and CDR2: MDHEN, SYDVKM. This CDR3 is CTSSQGWANLGGAFF. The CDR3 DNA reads TGTACCAGCAGTCAGGGATGGGCCAACCTCGGGGGAGCTTTCTTT.

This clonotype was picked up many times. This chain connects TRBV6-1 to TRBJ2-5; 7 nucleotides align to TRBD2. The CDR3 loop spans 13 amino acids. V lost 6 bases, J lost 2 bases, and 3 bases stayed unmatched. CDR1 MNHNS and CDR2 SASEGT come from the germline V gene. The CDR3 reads CASSWTRQETQYF. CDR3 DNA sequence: TGTGCCAGCAGCTGGACTAGGCAAGAGACCCAGTACTTC.

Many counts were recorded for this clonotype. The CDR3 DNA is TGTGCCAGCAGCCCCGGCTCTAGCGGGGGGAATGAGCAGTTCTTC. The encoded protein is CASSPGSSGGNEQFF. The chain has TRBV11-3 and TRBJ2-1; 11 bases are shared with TRBD2. The CDR3 runs 15 residues. Germline V gene sequence: CDR1 SGHNT, CDR2 YENEEA. The trim removed 5 bases at V and 7 bases at J, leaving 7 bases unmatched.

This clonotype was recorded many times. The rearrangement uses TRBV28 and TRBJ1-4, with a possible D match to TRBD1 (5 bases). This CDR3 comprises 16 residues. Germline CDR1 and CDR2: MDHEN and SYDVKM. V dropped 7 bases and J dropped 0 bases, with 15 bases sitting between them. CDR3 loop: CASNNPIRATNEKLFF. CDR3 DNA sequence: TGTGCCAGCAATAATCCCATCAGGGCAACTAATGAAAAACTGTTTTTT.

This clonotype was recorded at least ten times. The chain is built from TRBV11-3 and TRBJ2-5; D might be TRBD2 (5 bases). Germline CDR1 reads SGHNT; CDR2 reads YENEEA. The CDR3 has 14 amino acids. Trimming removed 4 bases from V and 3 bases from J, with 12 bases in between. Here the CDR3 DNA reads TGTGCCAGCAGCTCAGGACTGAGGGAAGAGACCCAGTACTTC. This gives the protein CASSSGLREETQYF.

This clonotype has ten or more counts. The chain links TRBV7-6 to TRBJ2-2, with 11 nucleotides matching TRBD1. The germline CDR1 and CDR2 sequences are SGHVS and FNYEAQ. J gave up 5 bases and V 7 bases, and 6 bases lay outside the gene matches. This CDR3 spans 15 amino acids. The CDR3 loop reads CASTAGQGGTGELFF. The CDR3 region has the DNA TGTGCCAGCACCGCGGGACAGGGGGGGACCGGGGAGCTGTTTTTT. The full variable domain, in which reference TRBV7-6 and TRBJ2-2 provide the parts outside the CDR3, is GAGVSQSPRYKVTKRGQDVALRCDPISGHVSLYWYRQALGQGPEFLTYFNYEAQQDKSGLPNDRFSAERPEGSISTLTIQRTEQRDSAMYRCASTAGQGGTGELFFGEGSRLTVL.

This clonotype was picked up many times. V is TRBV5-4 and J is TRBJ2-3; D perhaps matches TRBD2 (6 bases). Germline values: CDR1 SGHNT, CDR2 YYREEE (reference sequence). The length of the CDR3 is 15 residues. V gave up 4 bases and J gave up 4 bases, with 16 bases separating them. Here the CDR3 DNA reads TGTGCCAGCAGCCCTCCTCGGGGGAGTGCAGATACGCAGTATTTT. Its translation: CASSPPRGSADTQYF.

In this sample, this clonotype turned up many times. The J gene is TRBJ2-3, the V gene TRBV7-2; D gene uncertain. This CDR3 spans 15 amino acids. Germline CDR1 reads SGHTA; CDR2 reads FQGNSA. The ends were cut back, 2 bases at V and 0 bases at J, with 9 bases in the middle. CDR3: CASSLQQISTDTQYF. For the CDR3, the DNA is TGTGCCAGCAGCTTACAACAGATAAGCACAGATACGCAGTATTTT.

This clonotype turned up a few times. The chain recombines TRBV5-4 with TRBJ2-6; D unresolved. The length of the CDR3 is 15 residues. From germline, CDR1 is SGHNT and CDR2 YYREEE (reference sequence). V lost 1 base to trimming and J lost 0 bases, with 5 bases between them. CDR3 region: CASSLKGSGANVLTF. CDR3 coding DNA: TGTGCCAGCAGCTTGAAAGGCTCTGGGGCCAACGTCCTGACTTTC.

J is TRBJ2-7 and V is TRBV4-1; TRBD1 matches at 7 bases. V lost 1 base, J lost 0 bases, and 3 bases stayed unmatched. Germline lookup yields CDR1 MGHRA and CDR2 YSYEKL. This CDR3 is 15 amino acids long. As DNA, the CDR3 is TGCGCCAGCAGCCAAGGTTACAGGGGCTCCTACGAGCAGTACTTC. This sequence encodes CASSQGYRGSYEQYF.

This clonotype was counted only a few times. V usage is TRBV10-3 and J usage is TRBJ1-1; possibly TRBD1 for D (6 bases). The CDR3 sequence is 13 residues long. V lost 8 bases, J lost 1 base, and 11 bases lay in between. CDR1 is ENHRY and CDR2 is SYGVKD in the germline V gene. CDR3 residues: CAILDRSNTEAFF. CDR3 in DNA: TGTGCCATCTTGGACAGATCGAACACTGAAGCTTTCTTT.

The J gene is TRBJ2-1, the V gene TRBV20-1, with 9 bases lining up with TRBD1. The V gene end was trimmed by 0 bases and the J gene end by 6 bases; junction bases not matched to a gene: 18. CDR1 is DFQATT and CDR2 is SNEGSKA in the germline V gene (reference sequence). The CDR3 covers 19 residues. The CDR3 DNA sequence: TGCAGTGCTAGAGATCCCTTTAAATCCGGGACAGGGCATTTCAATGAGCAGTTCTTC. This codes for CSARDPFKSGTGHFNEQFF.

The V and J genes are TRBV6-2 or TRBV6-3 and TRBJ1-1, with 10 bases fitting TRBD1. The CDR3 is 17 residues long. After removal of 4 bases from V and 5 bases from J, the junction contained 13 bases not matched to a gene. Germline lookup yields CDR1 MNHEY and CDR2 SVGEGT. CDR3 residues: CASSLRPTGTGVTEAFF. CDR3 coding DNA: TGTGCCAGCAGTTTAAGACCAACCGGGACAGGGGTGACTGAAGCTTTCTTT.

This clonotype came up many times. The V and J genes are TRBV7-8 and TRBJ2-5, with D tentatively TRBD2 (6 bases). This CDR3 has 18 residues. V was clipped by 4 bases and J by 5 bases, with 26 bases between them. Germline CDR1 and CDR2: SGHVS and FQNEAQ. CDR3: CASSSTPGGLRGVETQYF. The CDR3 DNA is TGTGCCAGCAGCTCGACCCCCGGAGGGCTTAGGGGTGTCGAGACCCAGTACTTC. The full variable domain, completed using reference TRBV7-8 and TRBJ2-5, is GAGVSQSPRYKVAKRGQDVALRCDPISGHVSLFWYQQALGQGPEFLTYFQNEAQLDKSGLPSDRFFAERPEGSVSTLKIQRTQQEDSAVYLCASSSTPGGLRGVETQYFGPGTRLLVL.

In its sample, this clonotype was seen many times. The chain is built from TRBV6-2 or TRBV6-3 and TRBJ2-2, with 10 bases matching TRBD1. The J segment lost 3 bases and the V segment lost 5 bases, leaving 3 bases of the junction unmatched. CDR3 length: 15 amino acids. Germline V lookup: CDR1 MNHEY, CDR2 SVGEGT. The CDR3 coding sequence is TGTGCCAGCAGTCCCGGGACAGGGGACACCGGGGAGCTGTTTTTT. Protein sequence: CASSPGTGDTGELFF.

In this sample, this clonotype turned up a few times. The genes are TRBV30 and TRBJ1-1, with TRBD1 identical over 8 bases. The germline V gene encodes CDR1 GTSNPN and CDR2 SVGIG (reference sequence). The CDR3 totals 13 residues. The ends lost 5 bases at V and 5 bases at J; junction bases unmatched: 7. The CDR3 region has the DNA TGTGCCTGGGACCGGGACAGGCAGACTGAAGCTTTCTTT. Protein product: CAWDRDRQTEAFF.

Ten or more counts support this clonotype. CDR3 sequence: CSATSGPAYNEQFF. The CDR3 coding sequence is TGCAGTGCTACAAGCGGGCCCGCTTACAATGAGCAGTTCTTC. V usage is TRBV20-1 and J usage is TRBJ2-1, with D perhaps TRBD2 (6 bases). Trimming shortened V by 4 bases and J by 4 bases, and 14 bases separated the two germline ends. The CDR3 has 14 residues. In germline, CDR1 is DFQATT, CDR2 SNEGSKA (reference sequence).

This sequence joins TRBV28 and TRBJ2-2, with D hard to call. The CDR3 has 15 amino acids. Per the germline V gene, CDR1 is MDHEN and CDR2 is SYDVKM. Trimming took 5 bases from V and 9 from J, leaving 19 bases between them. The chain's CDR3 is CASSPPSSVRRELFF. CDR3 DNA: TGTGCCAGCAGTCCACCTAGTTCGGTTAGGAGGGAGCTGTTTTTT. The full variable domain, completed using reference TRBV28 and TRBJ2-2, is DVKVTQSSRYLVKRTGEKVFLECVQDMDHENMFWYRQDPGLGLRLIYFSYDVKMKEKGDIPEGYSVSREKKERFSLILESASTNQTSMYLCASSPPSSVRRELFFGEGSRLTVL.

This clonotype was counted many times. DNA for the CDR3: TGTGCCAGCAGCTTTTGGGATAGCAATCAGCCCCAGCATTTT. Translation gives CASSFWDSNQPQHF. The chain is built from TRBV7-8 and TRBJ1-5; D call uncertain. V lost 3 bases and J lost 0, with 6 bases in between. Germline CDR1 is SGHVS and CDR2 is FQNEAQ. The CDR3 sequence is 14 residues long.

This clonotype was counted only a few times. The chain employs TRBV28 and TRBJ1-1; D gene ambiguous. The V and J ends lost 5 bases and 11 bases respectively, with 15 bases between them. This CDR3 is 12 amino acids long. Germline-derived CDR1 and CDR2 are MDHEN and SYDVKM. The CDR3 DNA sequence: TGTGCCAGCAGTCCCCGGTGGGAGGACGCTTTCTTT. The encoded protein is CASSPRWEDAFF.